The 3 T cell receptor beta chains presented below share a single source sample, sequenced in a study of T cell clusters in autoimmune cytopenias (dated by TCRdb to about 2019). The data were produced on an Illumina MiSeq. Multiplex PCR with a touch-down protocol amplified TRB rearrangements, with the TRB-A and TRB-B primer pools combined in a single tube. The reads underwent TCRdb reprocessing, giving one record for each CDR3 protein sequence and no DNA. This sample's table lists some 6,000 distinct CDR3 sequences. Together, the top ten hold under 20% of the sample. TRB amplification used roughly 0.25 ug of peripheral blood genomic DNA, tens of thousands of genome equivalents, per sample. Sequenced material: peripheral blood. All receptors derive from a human donor with an autoimmune cytopenia or autoimmune hepatitis (not recorded which).

This clonotype registers medium-sized (0.01 to 0.1%) by frequency. The CDR3: CSARAPSGNEQFF. The chain recombines TRBV20-1 with TRBJ2-1. The CDR3 consists of 13 residues. The germline gives CDR1 DFQATT, CDR2 SNEGSKA (reference sequence).

The chain is built from TRBV27 and TRBJ1-6; the TCRdb D gene call, TRBD1, has no DNA to confirm it. Germline V gene lookup returns CDR1 MNHEY and CDR2 SMNVEV (reference sequence). The CDR3 totals 15 residues. CDR3 loop: CASSSIRDRATPLHF.

The chain is built from TRBV6-4 and TRBJ1-2; TCRdb indicates TRBD1, and absent DNA this call remains unverified. Looked up from germline, CDR1 is MRHNA and CDR2 is SNTAGT. The CDR3 has 16 amino acids. CDR3 loop: CASSELGEAAVDGYTF.